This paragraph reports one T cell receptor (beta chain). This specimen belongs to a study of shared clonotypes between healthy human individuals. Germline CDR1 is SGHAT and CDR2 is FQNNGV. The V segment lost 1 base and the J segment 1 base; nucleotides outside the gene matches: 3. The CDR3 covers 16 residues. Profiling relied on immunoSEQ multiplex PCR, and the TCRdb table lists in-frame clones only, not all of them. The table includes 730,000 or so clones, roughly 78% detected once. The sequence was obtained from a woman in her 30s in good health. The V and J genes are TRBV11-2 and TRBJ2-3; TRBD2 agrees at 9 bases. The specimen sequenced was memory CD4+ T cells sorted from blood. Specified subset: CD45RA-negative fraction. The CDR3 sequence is CASSLVAGGGTDTQYF. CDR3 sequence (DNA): TGTGCCAGCAGCTTAGTTGCGGGAGGGGGCACAGATACGCAGTATTTT.